This TCR beta chain was recorded in a study of Graves' ophthalmopathy and Graves' hyperthyroidism. Amplification of the TCR beta CDR3 regions used RNA transcripts (as template). Following a first-round RT-PCR that used HTBI primers, a second-round multiplex PCR was carried out. MiXCR, applied by TCRdb to the multiplex PCR reads, yields one record per CDR3 protein. The table shows 580,000 or so distinct CDR3 sequences, with approximately 37% occurring only once. Whole-study findings and limits: Cross-validated, the 13-signature model showed 87.88%/81.08% sensitivity/specificity, and 80%/75% in the test set.

Comment on this clonotype: Its target is unknown.

V was shortened by 7 bases and J by 0 bases, with 10 bases between the two germline ends. The germline V gene encodes CDR1 DFQATT and CDR2 SNEGSKA (reference sequence). The CDR3 runs to 13 residues. The sequence was collected from an adult man with Graves' hyperthyroidism. The chain has TRBV20-1 and TRBJ1-5; a weak D match, TRBD1 (5 bases). Sequencing used peripheral blood or thyroid tissue (not recorded which). CDR3 sequence reads: CSERGYSNQPQHF. The CDR3 region has the DNA TGCAGTGAGAGGGGATATAGCAATCAGCCCCAGCATTTT.